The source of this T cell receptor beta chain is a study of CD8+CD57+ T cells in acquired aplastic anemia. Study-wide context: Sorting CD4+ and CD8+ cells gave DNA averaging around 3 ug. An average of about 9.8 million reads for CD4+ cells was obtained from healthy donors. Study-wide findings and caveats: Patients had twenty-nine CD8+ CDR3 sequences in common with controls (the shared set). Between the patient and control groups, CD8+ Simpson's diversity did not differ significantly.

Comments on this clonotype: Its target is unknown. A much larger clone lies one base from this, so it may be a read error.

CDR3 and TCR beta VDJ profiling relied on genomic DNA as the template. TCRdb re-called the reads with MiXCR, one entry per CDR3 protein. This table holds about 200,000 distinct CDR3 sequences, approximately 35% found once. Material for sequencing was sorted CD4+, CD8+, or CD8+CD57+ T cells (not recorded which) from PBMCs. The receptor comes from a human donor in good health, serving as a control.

This chain's CDR3 is CASSDISRPYEQYF. Written as DNA, the CDR3 is TGTGCCAGCAGTGACATCTCCAGGCCCTACGAGCAGTACTTC. The rearrangement joins TRBV2 to TRBJ2-7; D is uncertain. This CDR3 contains 14 residues. Trimming removed 3 bases from V and 2 bases from J, with 11 bases in between. The germline V gene has CDR1 SNHLY and CDR2 FYNNEI.